The rows below give T cell receptor beta chains drawn from one sample of a study of cytomegalovirus exposure and HLA in healthy donors. Some clones are missing from TCRdb's copy, which holds only in-frame ones; the method was immunoSEQ multiplex PCR. The sample records 110,000 to 150,000 clones, over 75% being singletons. Source material: PBMCs. These receptors came from a female donor in good health and CMV-seronegative. CDR3s include the opening cysteine and the closing phenylalanine or tryptophan. Fields, in order: V gene, clone size, J gene, D gene, CDR3 protein, CDR3 DNA. A D gene is named only where the DNA matches it firmly. Expanded clones get a size class; other rows say once, few or many, or leave the size out.

TRBV4-1	NA	TRBJ2-7	TRBD1	CASSWITGATYEQYF	TGCGCCAGCAGCTGGATAACAGGGGCAACCTACGAGCAGTACTTC
TRBV11-1	NA	TRBJ2-2	TRBD2	CASSPQRGGELFF	TGTGCCAGCAGCCCACAGCGGGGCGGGGAGCTGTTTTTT
TRBV6-4	NA	TRBJ2-3	TRBD1	CASSEGQGADTQYF	TGTGCCAGCAGTGAGGGACAGGGGGCAGATACGCAGTATTTT
TRBV7-6	NA	TRBJ2-6	TRBD1	CASSPARGTGANVLTF	TGTGCCAGCAGCCCCGCCAGGGGGACTGGGGCCAACGTCCTGACTTTC
TRBV2	NA	TRBJ2-4	NA	CASGGREGDIQYF	TGTGCCAGCGGGGGCCGAGAGGGGGACATTCAGTACTTC
TRBV28	NA	TRBJ1-5	TRBD1	CASSTRQGDQPQHF	TGTGCCAGCAGTACCCGACAGGGGGACCAGCCCCAGCATTTT
TRBV2	NA	TRBJ2-4	NA	CASQGGEEGKNIQYF	TGTGCCAGCCAAGGGGGGGAGGAGGGCAAAAACATTCAGTACTTC
TRBV10-3	NA	TRBJ1-5	NA	CAISESGGTSNQPQHF	TGTGCCATCAGTGAGTCTGGGGGGACTAGCAATCAGCCCCAGCATTTT
TRBV6-4	once	TRBJ2-3	TRBD2	CASSDSLLAGTDTQYF	TGTGCCAGCAGTGACTCCCTACTAGCGGGAACAGATACGCAGTATTTT
TRBV7-3	NA	TRBJ2-2	NA	CASSSREHGELFF	TGTGCCAGCAGCTCACGGGAGCACGGGGAGCTGTTTTTT
TRBV6-1	NA	TRBJ2-2	NA	CASSEVIRGRGELFF	TGTGCCAGCAGTGAAGTAATCAGGGGGAGGGGGGAGCTGTTTTTT
TRBV5-8	NA	TRBJ1-4	TRBD1	CASSPGTGTWKLFF	TGTGCCAGCAGCCCCGGGACAGGGACTTGGAAACTGTTTTTT
TRBV5-8	NA	TRBJ2-1	NA	CASSLAKILTHYNEQFF	TGTGCCAGCAGCTTGGCCAAGATCCTAACCCACTACAATGAGCAGTTCTTC
TRBV15	NA	TRBJ2-1	TRBD2	CATSRQGGPNEQFF	TGTGCCACCAGCAGACAGGGAGGGCCCAATGAGCAGTTCTTC
TRBV5-1	NA	TRBJ2-7	TRBD2	CASSSASGKAYEQYF	TGCGCCAGCAGTTCTGCTAGCGGGAAAGCCTACGAGCAGTACTTC
TRBV20-1	NA	TRBJ2-1	TRBD1	CSALRGPEQFF	TGCAGTGCTCTGAGGGGGCCGGAGCAGTTCTTC
TRBV19	few	TRBJ2-1	TRBD1	CASSRDRGYNEQFF	TGTGCCAGTAGTAGGGACAGGGGGTACAATGAGCAGTTCTTC
TRBV7-9	NA	TRBJ1-1	NA	CASSPTKTGTEAFF	TGTGCCAGCAGCCCAACAAAGACGGGGACTGAAGCTTTCTTT
TRBV12-5	NA	TRBJ2-2	NA	CASGAQGQMGTGELFF	TGTGCTAGTGGCGCCCAGGGACAAATGGGCACCGGGGAGCTGTTTTTT
TRBV15	NA	TRBJ1-4	NA	CATSRGLPNEKLFF	TGTGCCACCAGCAGAGGGCTTCCTAATGAAAAACTGTTTTTT
TRBV5-4	few	TRBJ2-7	TRBD1	CASSLASGTGSYEQYF	TGTGCCAGCAGCTTGGCTTCCGGGACAGGGTCCTACGAGCAGTACTTC
TRBV18	few	TRBJ2-5	NA	CASSPRGQETQYF	TGTGCCAGCTCACCTAGGGGCCAAGAGACCCAGTACTTC
TRBV7-2	NA	TRBJ2-7	NA	CASRYNGEQYF	TGTGCCAGCAGATACAACGGGGAGCAGTACTTC
TRBV7-8	NA	TRBJ1-5	NA	CASSRTGGNNQPQHF	TGTGCCAGCAGCCGAACGGGAGGAAACAATCAGCCCCAGCATTTT
TRBV6-4	NA	TRBJ1-2	NA	CASSASVLQGGYGYTF	TGTGCCAGCAGTGCCTCAGTGTTGCAGGGAGGCTATGGCTACACCTTC
TRBV6-1	NA	TRBJ1-2	NA	CASSEGTLYGYTF	TGTGCCAGCAGTGAAGGGACACTGTATGGCTACACCTTC
TRBV7-7	NA	TRBJ2-2	NA	CASSPGGTGELFF	TGTGCTAGCAGCCCCGGGGGTACCGGGGAGCTGTTTTTT
TRBV7-3	NA	TRBJ1-1	TRBD1	CASSTGGNTEAFF	TGTGCCAGCAGCACAGGGGGCAACACTGAAGCTTTCTTT
TRBV15	NA	TRBJ2-7	NA	CATSREAGRYEQYF	TGTGCCACCAGCAGAGAGGCAGGCCGTTACGAGCAGTACTTC
TRBV5-4	once	TRBJ2-1	TRBD2	CASSPGTSRNNEQFF	TGTGCCAGCAGCCCTGGGACTAGCCGAAACAATGAGCAGTTCTTC
TRBV6-1	NA	TRBJ2-5	NA	CASLWTGKETQYF	TGTGCCAGCCTCTGGACGGGGAAAGAGACCCAGTACTTC
TRBV28	NA	TRBJ2-3	NA	CASDQGIGVPDTQYF	TGTGCCAGCGACCAAGGTATCGGGGTTCCAGATACGCAGTATTTT
TRBV30	NA	TRBJ1-1	TRBD1	CAWKGQGTEAFF	TGTGCCTGGAAGGGACAGGGAACTGAAGCTTTCTTT
TRBV27	NA	TRBJ2-7	TRBD2	CASSLLAGGAEQYF	TGTGCCAGCAGTTTATTAGCGGGAGGGGCCGAGCAGTACTTC
TRBV30	once	TRBJ2-7	NA	CAWSVRSGEQYF	TGTGCCTGGAGTGTCCGTAGCGGAGAGCAGTACTTC
TRBV12-5	NA	TRBJ2-2	TRBD2	CASGLAGLAGGPNTGELFF	TGTGCTAGTGGTTTGGCCGGACTAGCGGGAGGCCCGAACACCGGGGAGCTGTTTTTT
TRBV4-2	NA	TRBJ2-7	NA	CASSQDEAFYEQYF	TGTGCCAGCAGCCAAGATGAGGCTTTCTACGAGCAGTACTTC
TRBV27	NA	TRBJ1-2	TRBD1	CASSPGTGGSYGYTF	TGTGCCAGCAGCCCGGGGACAGGGGGATCATATGGCTACACCTTC
TRBV6-6	NA	TRBJ1-3	NA	CAAFDRASGNTIYF	TGTGCCGCCTTCGACAGAGCCTCTGGAAACACCATATATTTT
TRBV9	NA	TRBJ2-5	NA	CASSVQGGHQETQYF	TGTGCCAGCAGCGTCCAGGGCGGACACCAAGAGACCCAGTACTTC
TRBV5-1	NA	TRBJ2-1	NA	CASSLGSSYNEQFF	TGCGCCAGCAGCCTGGGGAGCTCCTACAATGAGCAGTTCTTC